Listed below are T cell receptor beta chains from one sample, sequenced in a study of cytomegalovirus exposure and HLA in healthy donors. Data came from immunoSEQ multiplex PCR; TCRdb stores just in-frame clones and leaves some out. The sample lists about 150,000 clones; 75% to 85% were seen once. The sequencing input was PBMCs. Receptors originate from a female donor in good health and CMV-seropositive. Both conserved end residues are part of each CDR3. A D gene is named only where the DNA matches it firmly.

V gene,J gene,D gene,CDR3 protein
TRBV23-1,TRBJ2-7,NA,CASSDSGPFGRQYF
TRBV5-4,TRBJ1-4,TRBD1,CASSPGRGTGYEKLFF
TRBV27,TRBJ1-5,NA,CASSRKTGLGQPQHF
TRBV28,TRBJ1-4,NA,CASSSPQGGEAEKLFF
TRBV9,TRBJ1-2,TRBD1,CASSAPTGAYGYTF
TRBV7-8,TRBJ1-6,TRBD1,CASSTGTGRNSPLHF
TRBV7-3,TRBJ1-1,NA,CASSFPPGEAFF
TRBV28,TRBJ2-2,TRBD1,CASSQDRGLGGELFF
TRBV2,TRBJ2-1,TRBD2,CASSDPLLAGDYNEQFF
TRBV30,TRBJ2-7,NA,CAWSPGLSSSYEQYF
TRBV30,TRBJ2-7,TRBD1,CAWSVGDRGPYEQYF
TRBV6-1,TRBJ2-3,NA,CASSEINADTQYF
TRBV5-4,TRBJ2-3,TRBD2,CASSFGLAGGPGSDTQYF
TRBV5-5,TRBJ2-3,TRBD2,CASSLVWGRASRTDTQYF
TRBV5-1,TRBJ2-2,TRBD2,CASSLGASGEPGELFF
TRBV27,TRBJ2-3,NA,CASSLYPGHSSTDTQYF
TRBV7-3,TRBJ2-3,NA,CASSLRGPADTQYF
TRBV4-1,TRBJ2-3,TRBD2,CASSQDTGGQTDTQYF
TRBV7-6,TRBJ2-1,NA,CASSLYGKAGKHEQFF
TRBV19,TRBJ2-2,TRBD2,CASSNGRPTGELFF
TRBV2,TRBJ1-5,TRBD1,CASRTGGTGGNQPQHF
TRBV6-1,TRBJ2-1,TRBD2,CASRTTSGRFNEQFF
TRBV7-2,TRBJ2-7,TRBD2,CASSLVGGASSYEQYF